These T cell receptor beta chains were read from a single sample in a study of blood T cell repertoires in COVID-19. The data were produced by immunoSEQ multiplex PCR, yet TCRdb's version contains in-frame clones alone and is incomplete. The sample carries 35,000 or so clones, 90% recorded once. Sample: peripheral blood. Receptors originate from a man aged 55 to 69 with active or convalescent COVID-19. Each CDR3 is given with its conserved first and last residue. D genes are given only for firm matches. Rows may omit the clone size; those that give it use once, few, many or a size class.

V gene	D gene	CDR3 length	J gene	clone size	CDR3 protein	CDR3 DNA
TRBV5-4	TRBD2	16	TRBJ2-5	once	CASSLEASGGQETQYF	TGTGCCAGCAGCTTGGAGGCTAGCGGGGGCCAAGAGACCCAGTACTTC
TRBV6-5	-	16	TRBJ2-7	-	CASSYSYRVGSYEQYF	TGTGCCAGCAGTTACTCGTACAGGGTGGGATCCTACGAGCAGTACTTC
TRBV2	-	13	TRBJ1-2	-	CASRGTYNYGYTF	TGTGCCAGCAGGGGGACTTACAACTATGGCTACACCTTC
TRBV7-9	-	15	TRBJ1-2	-	CASSLPIRGSYGYTF	TGTGCCAGCAGCTTACCAATACGAGGCAGCTATGGCTACACCTTC
TRBV18	TRBD1	15	TRBJ1-2	-	CASSPTRGQEGGYTF	TGTGCCAGCTCACCAACCAGGGGACAGGAAGGGGGCTACACCTTC
TRBV30	TRBD1	13	TRBJ2-7	once	CAWSDRGIDEQYF	TGTGCCTGGAGTGACAGGGGTATAGACGAGCAGTACTTC
TRBV5-6	-	14	TRBJ1-3	-	CASSLGAGGNTIYF	TGTGCCAGCAGCTTGGGGGCGGGAGGAAACACCATATATTTT
TRBV2	-	14	TRBJ1-2	-	CASKDDRTNYGYTF	TGTGCCAGCAAGGATGACAGGACTAACTATGGCTACACCTTC
TRBV7-6	-	16	TRBJ2-3	-	CASSLAAGVGGNTQYF	TGTGCCAGCAGCTTAGCTGCAGGAGTCGGAGGGAATACGCAGTATTTT
TRBV7-3	TRBD2	15	TRBJ2-7	-	CASSLLGGGPREQYF	TGTGCCAGCAGCTTATTGGGCGGGGGGCCCCGCGAGCAGTACTTC
TRBV28	TRBD1	15	TRBJ1-6	-	CASIFSGTEGSPLHF	TGTGCCAGCATCTTTAGTGGGACAGAAGGGTCACCCCTCCACTTT
TRBV2	-	14	TRBJ1-6	-	CASNDEGMRSPLHF	TGTGCCAGCAATGATGAGGGAATGAGATCACCCCTCCACTTT
TRBV18	-	13	TRBJ1-1	-	CASSPSGRGEAFF	TGTGCCAGCTCACCGAGTGGCAGGGGAGAGGCTTTCTTT
TRBV28	-	11	TRBJ2-1	-	CASSLDNEQFF	TGTGCCAGCAGTCTAGACAATGAGCAGTTCTTC
TRBV9	TRBD1	16	TRBJ2-7	-	CASSFTPGTGPYEQYF	TGTGCCAGCAGCTTCACACCCGGGACAGGGCCCTACGAGCAGTACTTC
TRBV7-9	-	16	TRBJ1-3	-	CASSPRDRYSGNTIYF	TGTGCCAGCAGCCCTCGTGACAGATACTCTGGAAACACCATATATTTT
TRBV19	-	14	TRBJ2-2	-	CASQRQGGTGELFF	TGTGCCAGCCAGAGACAGGGAGGAACCGGGGAGCTGTTTTTT
TRBV29-1	TRBD2	16	TRBJ2-1	-	CSVDSSPGGGLDEQFF	TGCAGCGTTGATTCAAGTCCTGGGGGGGGACTTGATGAGCAGTTCTTC
TRBV6-2/TRBV6-3	-	12	TRBJ2-1	-	CASSDTYNEQFF	TGTGCCAGCAGCGACACGTACAATGAGCAGTTCTTC
TRBV12-3/TRBV12-4	-	11	TRBJ2-7	-	CASRRLYEQYF	TGTGCCTCCCGGAGGCTTTACGAGCAGTACTTC
TRBV3-1/TRBV3-2	-	17	TRBJ2-7	-	CASSQVRGRERSYEQYF	TGTGCCAGCAGCCAAGTTCGGGGGCGGGAGCGATCCTACGAGCAGTACTTC
TRBV28	TRBD1	17	TRBJ2-7	-	CASSSLSLGQGAYEQYF	TGTGCCAGCAGTTCTTTGTCCCTGGGACAGGGGGCCTACGAGCAGTACTTC
TRBV7-8	TRBD1	12	TRBJ1-1	-	CASSWDRGEAFF	TGTGCCAGCAGCTGGGACAGGGGAGAAGCTTTCTTT
TRBV5-1	-	13	TRBJ1-2	-	CASSLGQTTGYTF	TGCGCCAGCAGCTTGGGACAGACCACCGGCTACACCTTC
TRBV5-4	-	16	TRBJ1-1	-	CASSIPTGSMNTEAFF	TGTGCCAGCAGCATACCCACAGGCTCGATGAACACTGAAGCTTTCTTT
TRBV7-8	TRBD1	13	TRBJ1-4	-	CASGDRGSEKLFF	TGTGCCAGCGGCGACAGGGGGAGTGAAAAACTGTTTTTT
TRBV7-9	-	16	TRBJ1-2	-	CASSSKDRPHNYGYTF	TGTGCCAGCAGCTCGAAGGACAGACCGCACAACTATGGCTACACCTTC
TRBV7-9	TRBD1	14	TRBJ2-7	few	CASSSDREAGEQYF	TGTGCCAGCAGCTCGGACAGGGAAGCGGGCGAGCAGTACTTC
TRBV3-1/TRBV3-2	TRBD2	16	TRBJ2-3	once	CASSQDGSREGMSQYF	TGTGCCAGCAGCCAAGATGGGTCCAGGGAGGGAATGTCGCAGTATTTT
TRBV7-2	-	15	TRBJ1-2	-	CASSYYRASLYGYTF	TGTGCCAGCAGTTATTACAGGGCGAGTCTCTATGGCTACACCTTC
TRBV9	-	15	TRBJ1-1	-	CASSVVHSVNTEAFF	TGTGCCAGCAGCGTAGTACATTCTGTGAACACTGAAGCTTTCTTT
TRBV29-1	TRBD1	14	TRBJ2-5	-	CSAAGTGAGETQYF	TGCAGCGCCGCCGGGACAGGGGCAGGAGAGACCCAGTACTTC
TRBV29-1	TRBD2	15	TRBJ2-7	-	CSVEGGTSGFYEQYF	TGCAGCGTTGAGGGGGGGACTAGCGGCTTCTACGAGCAGTACTTC
TRBV3-1/TRBV3-2	-	14	TRBJ1-1	-	CASTLGAVNTEAFF	TGTGCCAGCACCTTGGGGGCAGTGAACACTGAAGCTTTCTTT
TRBV6-6	TRBD1	15	TRBJ2-3	-	CASYRDRVNTDTQYF	TGTGCCAGCTACCGGGACAGGGTAAACACAGATACGCAGTATTTT
TRBV12-3/TRBV12-4	-	12	TRBJ2-7	once	CASSPQGLGQYF	TGTGCCAGCAGTCCGCAAGGACTGGGGCAGTACTTC
TRBV6-5	TRBD1	13	TRBJ1-2	-	CASRLQGFGGYTF	TGTGCCAGCAGACTACAGGGGTTTGGTGGCTACACCTTC
TRBV9	TRBD1	14	TRBJ1-2	-	CASSPDRGRDGYTF	TGTGCCAGCAGCCCGGACAGGGGGCGCGATGGCTACACCTTC
TRBV19	TRBD1	18	TRBJ2-5	once	CASSQAPGQGKRGETQYF	TGTGCCAGTAGCCAAGCTCCGGGACAGGGAAAGAGGGGAGAGACCCAGTACTTC
TRBV6-2/TRBV6-3	-	15	TRBJ2-7	-	CASSYGAAYSYEQYF	TGTGCCAGCAGTTACGGGGCAGCGTACTCCTACGAGCAGTACTTC
TRBV15	-	15	TRBJ1-4	-	CATSVRQATNEKLFF	TGTGCCACCAGCGTAAGACAGGCAACTAATGAAAAACTGTTTTTT
TRBV11-2	-	13	TRBJ1-5	-	CASSIGRNQPQHF	TGTGCCAGCAGCATCGGTCGCAATCAGCCCCAGCATTTT
TRBV3-1/TRBV3-2	-	14	TRBJ1-2	-	CASSHYQGLVGYTF	TGTGCCAGCAGCCATTACCAGGGGCTTGTTGGCTACACCTTC
TRBV5-1	TRBD2	15	TRBJ2-5	-	CASSWTSGLGETQYF	TGCGCCAGCAGCTGGACTAGCGGGTTGGGGGAGACCCAGTACTTC
TRBV2	-	13	TRBJ1-5	-	CASSDFEGQPQHF	TGTGCCAGCAGTGATTTCGAGGGTCAGCCCCAGCATTTT